The T cell receptor beta chain under discussion was sequenced for a study of blood T cell repertoires in COVID-19. Study details: Sites across the United States, Italy and Spain contributed samples from acute and convalescent COVID-19. PBMCs, B-cell-depleted T cells, or T cells were the source of the cDNA or gDNA that made up the material.

Germline assignment: CDR1 SGHRS and CDR2 YFSETQ. Trimming shortened V by 4 bases and J by 5 bases, and 18 bases separated the two germline ends. The CDR3 covers 15 residues. Donors in Cohort 3 counted as recovered after two negative PCRs, clearance, or symptom resolution. The protocol was immunoSEQ multiplex PCR, while the TCRdb copy is restricted to in-frame clones and leaves out a portion. The sample holds approximately 300,000 clones; approximately 84% are singletons and the top ten take 8% to 13%. J is TRBJ1-1 and V is TRBV5-1, with D hard to call. The sequenced sample consisted of PBMCs or T cells enriched from blood (not recorded which). The receptor's source is a woman between 18 and 30 years old who had recovered from COVID-19. The CDR3 bases are TGCGCCAGCAGCCTCGAGGTGCCGGGTGGGACTGAAGCTTTCTTT. Translating gives CASSLEVPGGTEAFF. Complete variable domain (other parts from reference TRBV5-1 and TRBJ1-1): KAGVTQTPRYLIKTRGQQVTLSCSPISGHRSVSWYQQTPGQGLQFLFEYFSETQRNKGNFPGRFSGRQFSNSRSEMNVSTLELGDSALYLCASSLEVPGGTEAFFGQGTRLTVV.